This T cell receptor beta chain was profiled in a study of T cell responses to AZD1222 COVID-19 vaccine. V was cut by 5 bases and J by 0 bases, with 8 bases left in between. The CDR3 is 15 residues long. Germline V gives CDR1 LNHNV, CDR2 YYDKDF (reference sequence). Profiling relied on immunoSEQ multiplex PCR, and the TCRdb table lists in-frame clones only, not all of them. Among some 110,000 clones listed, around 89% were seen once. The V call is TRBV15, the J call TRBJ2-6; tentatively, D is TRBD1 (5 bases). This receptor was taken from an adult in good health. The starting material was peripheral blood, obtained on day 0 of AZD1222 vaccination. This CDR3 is CATSLQASGANVLTF. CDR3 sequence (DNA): TGTGCCACCAGCCTACAGGCCTCTGGGGCCAACGTCCTGACTTTC.